Shown below are 27 T cell receptor beta chains from a single sample sequenced in a study of OX40 agonist ivuxolimab in advanced cancers. Sequencing used immunoSEQ multiplex PCR; TCRdb keeps in-frame clones, though not all of them. The profile covers 80,000 to 100,000 clones, with roughly nine tenths appearing a single time and about 0.8% taken by the ten largest. The sample consisted of CD4+ or CD8+ T cells sorted from blood, taken in a trial of the OX40 agonist ivuxolimab. The source of these receptors is an adult with an advanced solid tumor such as melanoma, head and neck, liver or kidney cancer.

The rearrangement links TRBV5-1 to TRBJ2-3; 9 bases are a match to TRBD2. Germline CDR1 and CDR2: SGHRS and YFSETQ. V was pared by 3 bases and J by 2 bases, with 7 bases of the junction left unmatched. The CDR3 has 16 amino acids. CDR3 region: CASSSGTSITTDTQYF. CDR3 nucleotide sequence: TGCGCCAGCAGCTCCGGGACTAGCATAACCACAGATACGCAGTATTTT.

The chain employs TRBV5-5 and TRBJ2-7; 7 nucleotides match TRBD2. Germline lookup yields CDR1 SGHKS and CDR2 YYEKEE (reference sequence). V lost 0 bases to trimming and J lost 1 base; unmatched junction nucleotides: 7. This CDR3 contains 16 residues. In DNA, the CDR3 is TGTGCCAGCAGCTTGGCGGTAGCGGGCCGTTCCTACGAGCAGTACGTC. This translates into CASSLAVAGRSYEQYV.

The CDR3 protein is CASSERPFQPQHF. The CDR3 coding sequence is TGTGCCAGCAGTGAACGGCCCTTCCAGCCCCAGCATTTT. V and J are TRBV6-1 and TRBJ1-5; D call uncertain. Trimming pared 2 bases from V and 7 bases from J, leaving 9 bases between. Germline V gene lookup returns CDR1 MNHNS and CDR2 SASEGT. CDR3 length equals 13 residues.

The chain combines TRBV18 with TRBJ2-1, with D perhaps TRBD1 (6 bases). The CDR3 has 13 amino acids. Trimming cost V 4 bases and J 5 bases, with 9 bases left between them. The germline V gene encodes CDR1 KGHSH and CDR2 LQKENI. This chain's CDR3 is CASSQQGNNEQFF. CDR3 DNA: TGTGCCAGCTCACAACAGGGCAACAATGAGCAGTTCTTC.

This sequence joins TRBV29-1 and TRBJ2-7; D is undetermined. Germline V gives CDR1 SQVTM, CDR2 ANQGSEA. V was cut by 0 bases and J by 2 bases, with 14 bases left in between. The CDR3 sequence is 15 residues long. The CDR3 is CSVEDPAAPTYEQYF. The CDR3 DNA follows: TGCAGCGTTGAAGATCCGGCGGCCCCTACCTACGAGCAGTACTTC.

J is TRBJ2-5 and V is TRBV7-2; maybe TRBD1 (6 bases). This CDR3 has 13 residues. V was trimmed by 6 bases and J by 7 bases, leaving 15 bases between them. CDR1 is SGHTA and CDR2 is FQGNSA in the germline V gene. The CDR3 sequence is CASSSQGLGTQYF. Written as DNA, the CDR3 is TGTGCCAGCAGTTCGCAGGGGTTGGGGACCCAGTACTTC.

This chain uses TRBV20-1 with TRBJ2-3, with 7 bases fitting TRBD2. Per the germline V gene, CDR1 is DFQATT and CDR2 is SNEGSKA (reference sequence). The trim removed 2 bases at V and 14 bases at J, leaving 7 bases unmatched. The length of the CDR3 is 11 residues. The CDR3 loop reads CSARLLARLYF. The CDR3 DNA follows: TGCAGTGCTAGATTACTAGCGAGACTGTATTTT.

The chain is built from TRBV28 and TRBJ1-5; tentative D call: TRBD1 (6 bases). Trimming cost V 3 bases and J 5 bases, with 17 bases left between them. Germline V CDR1 and CDR2: MDHEN, SYDVKM. The CDR3 has 16 residues. Here the CDR3 DNA reads TGTGCCAGCAGTTTCCCCCCCCAGGGGATCGATCAGCCCCAGCATTTT. It translates to CASSFPPQGIDQPQHF.

The CDR3 coding sequence is TGTGCCAGCAGCTTAGCGGCGGACTACGAGCAGTACGTC. Protein product: CASSLAADYEQYV. The chain combines TRBV7-8 with TRBJ2-7; D call uncertain. V was shortened by 0 bases and J by 3 bases, with 6 bases between the two germline ends. The length of the CDR3 is 13 residues. Germline assignment: CDR1 SGHVS and CDR2 FQNEAQ.

V and J are TRBV6-5 and TRBJ2-1; D not resolved. The germline CDR1 and CDR2 sequences are MNHEY and SVGAGI. This CDR3 comprises 12 residues. The V end lost 6 bases, the J end lost 4 bases, and 7 bases lay between the germline ends. The CDR3 here is CASRDLYNEQFF. Here the CDR3 DNA reads TGTGCCAGCAGGGACCTATACAATGAGCAGTTCTTC.

The chain couples TRBV4-2 to TRBJ2-3, with D possibly TRBD2 on 6 matching bases. The V gene lost 0 bases and the J gene lost 6 bases, with 10 bases spanning the gap. Germline V gene lookup returns CDR1 LGHNA and CDR2 YNFKEQ. The CDR3 length is 14 residues. The CDR3 coding sequence is TGTGCCAGCAGCCAAGAGGGGGACTTGGATACGCAGTATTTT. Encoded protein: CASSQEGDLDTQYF.

The chain carries TRBV19 and TRBJ2-1; a possible D gene is TRBD2 (5 bases). CDR3 length: 13 amino acids. Trimming shortened V by 6 bases and J by 4 bases, and 10 bases separated the two germline ends. The V gene's germline CDR1 is LNHDA and CDR2 SQIVND (reference sequence). CDR3 residues: CASSSGYYNEQFF. The CDR3 DNA is TGTGCCAGTAGCAGCGGATATTACAATGAGCAGTTCTTC.

V usage is TRBV5-1 and J usage is TRBJ1-2; TRBD1 aligns across 10 bases. CDR1 and CDR2 from the germline V gene are SGHRS and YFSETQ. V shed 0 bases, J shed 6 bases, and the junction held 8 bases outside the gene matches. The CDR3 runs 16 residues. The CDR3 is CASSLADRGLSDGYTF. The CDR3 region has the DNA TGCGCCAGCAGCTTGGCCGACAGGGGGCTAAGCGATGGCTACACCTTC.

This clone was counted a single time. J is TRBJ2-3 and V is TRBV10-3; TRBD1 agrees at 10 bases. This CDR3 has 16 amino acids. Germline V CDR1 and CDR2: ENHRY, SYGVKD. With V trimmed by 6 bases and J by 0 bases, 6 bases remained unmatched. CDR3 loop: CAIRGGTGASTDTQYF. CDR3 coding DNA: TGTGCCATCAGGGGGGGGACAGGGGCTAGCACAGATACGCAGTATTTT.

J is TRBJ1-2 and V is TRBV2; possible D gene TRBD1, 6 bases. V was shortened by 7 bases and J by 0 bases, with 15 bases between the two germline ends. CDR1 SNHLY and CDR2 FYNNEI come from the germline V gene. The length of the CDR3 is 15 residues. CDR3 region: CASKDGDNPNYGYTF. The CDR3 DNA reads TGTGCCAGCAAGGACGGGGACAATCCTAACTATGGCTACACCTTC.

V is TRBV25-1 and J is TRBJ1-4; D remains unclear. The CDR3 is 15 residues long. The V gene's germline CDR1 is MGHDK and CDR2 SYGVNS. Trimming shortened V by 5 bases and J by 0 bases, and 10 bases separated the two germline ends. DNA for the CDR3: TGTGCCAGCAGTCAAGGTTTTGCAACTAATGAAAAACTGTTTTTT. Translating gives CASSQGFATNEKLFF.

This chain uses TRBV7-9 with TRBJ2-1, with TRBD2 identical over 10 bases. CDR3 length: 16 residues. J was trimmed by 7 bases and V by 5 bases; bases with no gene match: 11. The germline V gene encodes CDR1 SEHNR and CDR2 FQNEAQ (reference sequence). For the CDR3, the DNA is TGTGCCAGCAGCATGACTAGCGGGCCGGAGGGGAATGAGCAGTTCTTC. Protein product: CASSMTSGPEGNEQFF.

The chain links TRBV6-1 to TRBJ2-7, with a tentative D call TRBD1 (5 bases). Trimming pared 6 bases from V and 6 bases from J, leaving 15 bases between. The CDR3 sequence is 13 residues long. CDR1 is MNHNS and CDR2 is SASEGT in the germline V gene. The CDR3 coding sequence is TGTGCCAGCAGCTCTACCTACAGGATCGAGCAGTACGTC. Amino acid sequence: CASSSTYRIEQYV.

This chain links TRBV27 with TRBJ2-2; 13 bases are shared with TRBD2. Losses at the gene ends were 3 bases for V and 6 bases for J; bases not matched to a gene: 4. There are 16 residues in the CDR3. Germline CDR1 MNHEY, CDR2 SMNVEV (reference sequence). The CDR3 nucleotides are TGTGCCAGCAGTTTGGGACTAGCGGGACGGTCCGGGGAGCTGTTTTTT. This codes for CASSLGLAGRSGELFF.

The V gene is TRBV7-2, the J gene TRBJ1-1, with D uncertain. The CDR3 loop spans 12 amino acids. Germline V gene data show CDR1 as SGHTA and CDR2 as FQGNSA. The V and J ends lost 5 bases and 0 bases respectively, with 4 bases between them. The CDR3 here is CASSRLNTEAFF. The CDR3 DNA reads TGTGCCAGCAGCCGTTTGAACACTGAAGCTTTCTTT.

This clone was observed once. This sequence joins TRBV7-9 and TRBJ2-3; D uncertain. V gave up 5 bases and J gave up 4 bases, with 10 bases separating them. CDR3 length equals 13 residues. From germline, CDR1 is SEHNR and CDR2 FQNEAQ (reference sequence). The CDR3: CASSPLGADTQYF. The CDR3 region has the DNA TGTGCCAGCAGCCCCCTCGGTGCAGATACGCAGTATTTT.

The gene calls are TRBV5-6 and TRBJ1-2; D uncertain. This CDR3 has 12 amino acids. Germline V lookup: CDR1 SGHDT, CDR2 YYEEEE. Trimming took 1 base from V and 6 from J, leaving 7 bases between them. CDR3 residues: CASSLSDHGYTF. For the CDR3, the DNA is TGTGCCAGCAGCTTGTCAGACCATGGCTACACCTTC.

This chain joins TRBV28 and TRBJ2-1; TRBD2 matches 11 bases. The germline CDR1 and CDR2 sequences are MDHEN and SYDVKM. The ends lost 6 bases at V and 6 bases at J; junction bases unmatched: 7. The CDR3 spans 15 residues. For the CDR3, the DNA is TGTGCCAGCAGCCCTACTAGCGGGAGTCGCAATGAGCAGTTCTTC. Translation: CASSPTSGSRNEQFF. The whole variable domain, remainder taken from reference TRBV28 and TRBJ2-1, is DVKVTQSSRYLVKRTGEKVFLECVQDMDHENMFWYRQDPGLGLRLIYFSYDVKMKEKGDIPEGYSVSREKKERFSLILESASTNQTSMYLCASSPTSGSRNEQFFGPGTRLTVL.

The chain employs TRBV27 and TRBJ2-3; 7 bases match TRBD1. With 2 bases clipped from V and 4 bases from J, the junction kept 9 bases outside the gene matches. CDR1 is MNHEY, CDR2 SMNVEV, per germline (reference sequence). The length of the CDR3 is 16 residues. The CDR3 loop reads CASSLNSGRGPDTQYF. The CDR3 nucleotides read TGTGCCAGCAGTTTAAATTCGGGAAGGGGGCCAGATACGCAGTATTTT.

This sequence joins TRBV5-1 and TRBJ1-2; 9 bases map to TRBD1. From germline, CDR1 is SGHRS and CDR2 YFSETQ. The CDR3 spans 14 residues. V was pared by 3 bases and J by 7 bases, with 7 bases of the junction left unmatched. This CDR3 reads CASSSQGAVGGYTF. The DNA of the CDR3 is TGCGCCAGCAGCTCACAGGGGGCTGTAGGTGGCTACACCTTC.

J is TRBJ1-2 and V is TRBV28, with a weak D call TRBD1 (5 bases). CDR1 is MDHEN and CDR2 is SYDVKM in the germline V gene. V lost 5 bases and J lost 8, with 15 bases in between. The CDR3 has 13 amino acids. This chain's CDR3 is CASSPRDARGYTF. The CDR3 DNA follows: TGTGCCAGCAGTCCAAGGGACGCACGCGGCTACACCTTC.

The chain links TRBV7-3 to TRBJ2-2, with a tentative D call TRBD1 (5 bases). The V and J ends lost 2 bases and 5 bases respectively, with 6 bases between them. Looked up from germline, CDR1 is SGHTA and CDR2 is FQGTGA. The CDR3 has 13 residues. The CDR3 nucleotides read TGTGCCAGCAGCTTACAGGGTACCGGGGAGCTGTTTTTT. It codes for CASSLQGTGELFF.